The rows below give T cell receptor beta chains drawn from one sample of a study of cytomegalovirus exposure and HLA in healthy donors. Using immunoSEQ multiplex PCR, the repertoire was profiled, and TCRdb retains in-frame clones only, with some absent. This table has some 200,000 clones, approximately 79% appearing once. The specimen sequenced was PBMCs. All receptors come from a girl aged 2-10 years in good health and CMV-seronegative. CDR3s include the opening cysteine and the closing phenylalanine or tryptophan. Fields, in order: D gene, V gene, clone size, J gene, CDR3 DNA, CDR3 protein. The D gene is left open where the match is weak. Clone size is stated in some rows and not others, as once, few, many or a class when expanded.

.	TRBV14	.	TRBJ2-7	TGTGCCAGCAGCCCCGGGATACCAACCGGCGAGCAGTACTTC	CASSPGIPTGEQYF
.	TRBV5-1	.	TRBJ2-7	TGCGCCAGCAGCTTGGGGAATACAAGGGTAGGACCGGGGTACGAGCAGTACTTC	CASSLGNTRVGPGYEQYF
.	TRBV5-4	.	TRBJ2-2	TGTGCCAGCAGCTTGGCGCGCGGAGCGAACACCGGGGAGCTGTTTTTT	CASSLARGANTGELFF
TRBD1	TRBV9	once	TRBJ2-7	TGTGCCAGCAGCGTTAGCGGGACAGGGGGTAGCGAGCAGTACTTC	CASSVSGTGGSEQYF
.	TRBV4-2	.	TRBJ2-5	TGTGCCAGCAGCCACAATCGGGCGGGGAGGGAGACCCAGTACTTC	CASSHNRAGRETQYF
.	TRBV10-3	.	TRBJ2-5	TGTGCCATCAGTGAAACGTTTTCCGGACAGCAAGAGACCCAGTACTTC	CAISETFSGQQETQYF
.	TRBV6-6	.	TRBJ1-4	TGTGCCAGCGCCCCAGGGCTTAATGAAAAACTGTTTTTT	CASAPGLNEKLFF
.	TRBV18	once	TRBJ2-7	TGTGCCAGCTTACCCACGTGGCAGGGGACCTACGAGCAGTACTTC	CASLPTWQGTYEQYF
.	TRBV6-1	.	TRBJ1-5	TGTGCCAGCAGTGAAGGCCTAGTCAATCAGCCCCAGCATTTT	CASSEGLVNQPQHF
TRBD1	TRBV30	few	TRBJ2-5	TGTGCCTGGAGTGGGACAGGGGGCTCGAAGACCCAGTACTTC	CAWSGTGGSKTQYF
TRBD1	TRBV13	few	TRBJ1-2	TGTGCCAGCAGCTTAGCCGGAGGGGGCGGGTATGGCTACACCTTC	CASSLAGGGGYGYTF
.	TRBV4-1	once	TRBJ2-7	TGCGCCAGCAGCCAAGATCCTGGGTCTAGGACCTACGAGCAGTACTTC	CASSQDPGSRTYEQYF
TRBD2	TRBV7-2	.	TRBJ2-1	TGTGCCAGCAGCTTAGGAACTAGCGGTGCCTACAATGAGCAGTTCTTC	CASSLGTSGAYNEQFF
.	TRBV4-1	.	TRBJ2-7	TGCGCCAGCAGCCCCAGCCCCGTGGCGGGGGCGTCCTACGAGCAGTACTTC	CASSPSPVAGASYEQYF
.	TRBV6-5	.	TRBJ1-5	TGTGCCAGCAGTTCCCGGGACTTTAATCAGCCCCAGCATTTT	CASSSRDFNQPQHF
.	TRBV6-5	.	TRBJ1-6	TGTGCCAGCAGTTATGGTAGGGGGAGTTTTAATTCACCCCTCCACTTT	CASSYGRGSFNSPLHF
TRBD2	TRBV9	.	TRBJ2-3	TGTGCCAGCAGCAAAGCGGGGGATAGAGATACGCAGTATTTT	CASSKAGDRDTQYF
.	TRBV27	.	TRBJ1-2	TGTGCCAGCAGACCATACGCTCGGGGTGGGGTTGTCGACTATGGCTACACCTTC	CASRPYARGGVVDYGYTF
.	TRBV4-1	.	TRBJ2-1	TGCGCCAGCAGCCAAGGTCTAGGCGTATACAATGAGCAGTTCTTC	CASSQGLGVYNEQFF
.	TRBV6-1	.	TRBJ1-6	TGTGCCAGCAGGACACAGGATTTGACACCCCTCCACTTT	CASRTQDLTPLHF
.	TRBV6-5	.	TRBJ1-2	TGTGCCAGCAGTTACGGGGAGGTTGGGGGCTACACCTTC	CASSYGEVGGYTF
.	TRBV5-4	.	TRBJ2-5	TGTGCCAGCAGCTTGGGAGAGGGCCAGGAGACCCAGTACTTC	CASSLGEGQETQYF
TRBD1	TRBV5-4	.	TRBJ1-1	TGTGCCAGCAGCCCCGGGACAGACCGGGCCAACACTGAAGCTTTCTTT	CASSPGTDRANTEAFF
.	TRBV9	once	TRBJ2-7	TGTGCCAGCGCCCCCCGGGAACCCCCCTACGAGCAGTACTTC	CASAPREPPYEQYF
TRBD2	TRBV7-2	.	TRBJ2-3	TGTGCCAGCAGCCTCACTTTAGCGGGGAGCACAGATACGCAGTATTTT	CASSLTLAGSTDTQYF
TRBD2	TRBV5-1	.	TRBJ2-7	TGCGCCAGCAGCTTGGGGTCCAGCGGGGGGGGTTACGAGCAGTACTTC	CASSLGSSGGGYEQYF
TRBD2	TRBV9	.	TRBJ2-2	TGTGCCAGCAGCGTACTGGCTAGCGGGGGCACCGGGGAGCTGTTTTTT	CASSVLASGGTGELFF
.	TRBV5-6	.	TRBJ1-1	TGTGCCAGCAGCTTGCCCAGGATTAACACTGAAGCTTTCTTT	CASSLPRINTEAFF
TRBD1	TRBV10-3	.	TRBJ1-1	TGTGCCATCACAAATCGGACAGGGAAATCTGAAGCTTTCTTT	CAITNRTGKSEAFF
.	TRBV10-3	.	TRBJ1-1	TGTGCCATCAGTGATCGTACCCTACGCGACACTGAAGCTTTCTTT	CAISDRTLRDTEAFF
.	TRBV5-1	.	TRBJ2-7	TGCGCCAGCAGCCTGACCTCCGGGAACGAGCAGTACTTC	CASSLTSGNEQYF
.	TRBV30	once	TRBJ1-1	TGTGCCTGGAGCGCACAGACTGAAGCTTTCTTT	CAWSAQTEAFF
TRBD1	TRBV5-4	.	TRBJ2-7	TGTGCCAGCAGCTTGGCCCAGGGGGCGAGGTACGAGCAGTACTTC	CASSLAQGARYEQYF
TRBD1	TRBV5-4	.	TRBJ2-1	TGTGCCAGCAGCCCTTCAGGGGGCAATATTGTGAATGAGCAGTTCTTC	CASSPSGGNIVNEQFF
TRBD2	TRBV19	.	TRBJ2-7	TGTGCCAGACGGCCCGGGACTAGCGGGAGTGAGAGCTCCTACGAGCAGTACTTC	CARRPGTSGSESSYEQYF